Sequencing of this TCR beta chain was carried out in a study of T cells in women clearing cervical HPV infection. For the study at large: Blood came at first lesion visit for cases, post-clearance for controls. General study points: CIN3+ cases had significantly higher TCR richness than controls; evenness did not differ. TRBV6-7 abundance was lower in cases than controls (0.11% versus 0.16%).

On this clone itself: Antigen: not known. The read stops 3 residues short of the end of the CDR3; the missing end is completed from the germline J gene.

Profiled with immunoSEQ multiplex PCR; TCRdb holds only in-frame clones, not every one. The sample features approximately 35,000 clones, with roughly 1.6% in its top ten. HPV was found by MY09/MY11 PCR and dot-blot genotyping. The CDR3 length is 16 residues. V lost 1 base to trimming and J lost 2 bases; unmatched junction nucleotides: 4. In germline, CDR1 is MNHNS, CDR2 SASEGT. The source material was blood buffy coat. This chain uses TRBV6-1 with TRBJ2-1; TRBD2 aligns across 8 bases. The receptor comes from a woman aged 18-69 years with a cervical HPV16 infection that either progressed to CIN3+ or cleared (not recorded which). The CDR3 loop reads CASSEVAGGAYNEQFF. CDR3 bases read: TGTGCCAGCAGTGAAGTGGCGGGGGGCGCCTACAATGAG.